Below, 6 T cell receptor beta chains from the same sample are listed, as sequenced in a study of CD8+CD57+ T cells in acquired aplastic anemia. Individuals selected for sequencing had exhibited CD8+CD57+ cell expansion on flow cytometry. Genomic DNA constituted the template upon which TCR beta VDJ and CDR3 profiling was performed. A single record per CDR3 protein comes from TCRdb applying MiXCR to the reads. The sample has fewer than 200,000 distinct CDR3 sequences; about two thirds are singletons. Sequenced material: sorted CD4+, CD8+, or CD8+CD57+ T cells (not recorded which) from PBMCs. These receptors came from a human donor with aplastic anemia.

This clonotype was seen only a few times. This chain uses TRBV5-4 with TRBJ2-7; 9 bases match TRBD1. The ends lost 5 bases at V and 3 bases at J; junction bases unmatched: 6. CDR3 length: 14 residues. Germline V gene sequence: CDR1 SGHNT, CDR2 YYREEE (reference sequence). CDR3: CASSSGTGNYEQYF. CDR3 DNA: TGTGCCAGCAGTTCCGGGACAGGGAACTACGAGCAGTACTTC.

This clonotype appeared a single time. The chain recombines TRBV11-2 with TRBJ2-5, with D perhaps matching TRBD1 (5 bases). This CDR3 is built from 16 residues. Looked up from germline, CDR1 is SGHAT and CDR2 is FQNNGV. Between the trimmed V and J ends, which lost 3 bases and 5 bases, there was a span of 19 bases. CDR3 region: CASSFMTVDKTETQYF. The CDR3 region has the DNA TGTGCCAGCAGCTTTATGACAGTGGACAAGACGGAGACCCAGTACTTC.

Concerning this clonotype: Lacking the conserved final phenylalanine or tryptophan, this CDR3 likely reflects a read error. CDR3 sequence reads: CASRAASTDTQYS. In DNA, the CDR3 is TGTGCCAGCCGAGCGGCTAGCACAGATACGCAGTATTCT. The chain recombines TRBV7-8 with TRBJ2-3, with a weak D call TRBD2 (5 bases). Germline loops: CDR1 SGHVS, CDR2 FQNEAQ. The CDR3 is 13 amino acids. Trimming took off 8 bases at V and 0 bases at J, with 9 bases between the two ends.

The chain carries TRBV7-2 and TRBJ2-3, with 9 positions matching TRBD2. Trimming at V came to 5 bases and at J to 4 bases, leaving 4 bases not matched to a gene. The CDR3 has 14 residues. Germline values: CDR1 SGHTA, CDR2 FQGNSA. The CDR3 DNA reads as TGTGCCAGCAGCCCAGAGCGGGAGGCAGATACGCAGTATTTT. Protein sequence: CASSPEREADTQYF.

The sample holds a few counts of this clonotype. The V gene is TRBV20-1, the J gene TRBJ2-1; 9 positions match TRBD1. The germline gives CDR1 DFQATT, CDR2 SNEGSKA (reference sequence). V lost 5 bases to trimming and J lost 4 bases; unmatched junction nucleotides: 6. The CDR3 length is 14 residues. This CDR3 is CSASLGQGYNEQFF. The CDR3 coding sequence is TGCAGTGCTTCTTTGGGACAGGGTTACAATGAGCAGTTCTTC.

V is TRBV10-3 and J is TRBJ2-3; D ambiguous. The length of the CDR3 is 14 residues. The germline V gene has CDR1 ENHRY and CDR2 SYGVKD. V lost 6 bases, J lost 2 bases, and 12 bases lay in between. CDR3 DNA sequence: TGTGCCATCAGGGTAGGGCCCACCACAGATACGCAGTATTTT. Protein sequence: CAIRVGPTTDTQYF.